These 31 T cell receptor beta chains originate from one sample sequenced in a study of blood T cell repertoires in COVID-19. The protocol was immunoSEQ multiplex PCR, while the TCRdb copy is restricted to in-frame clones and leaves out a portion. The data contain about 90,000 clones, 92% of them singletons. Material: peripheral blood. These receptors were taken from a woman between 55 and 75 years old with active COVID-19.

This rearrangement joins TRBV28 to TRBJ2-1; possible D gene TRBD2, 5 bases. V was shortened by 3 bases and J by 13 bases, with 16 bases between the two germline ends. CDR1 is MDHEN, CDR2 SYDVKM, per germline. CDR3 length equals 13 residues. DNA for the CDR3: TGTGCCAGCAGTTTCCCCACTAGGTCTTTCCAGTTCTTC. This codes for CASSFPTRSFQFF.

This rearrangement joins TRBV24-1 to TRBJ1-5; D might be TRBD1 (5 bases). V lost 4 bases to trimming and J lost 3 bases, with 12 bases between them. The CDR3 is 15 amino acids. The germline gives CDR1 KGHDR, CDR2 SFDVKD. This CDR3 reads CATSDSTDINQPQHF. CDR3 DNA: TGTGCCACCAGTGACTCGACAGACATCAATCAGCCCCAGCATTTT.

The rearrangement uses TRBV30 and TRBJ2-1; D may be TRBD1 (5 bases). V lost 3 bases to trimming and J lost 12 bases, with 18 bases between them. Per the germline V gene, CDR1 is GTSNPN and CDR2 is SVGIG (reference sequence). CDR3 length: 13 residues. In DNA, the CDR3 is TGTGCCTGGAGCCAGGGCTCCGGGCCGGGGCAGTTCTTC. It yields the protein CAWSQGSGPGQFF.

The V and J genes are TRBV5-8 and TRBJ2-7, with 8 bases lining up with TRBD1. Unmatched junction bases numbered 1, after V lost 4 bases and J lost 1 base. The CDR3 runs to 13 residues. Per germline, CDR1 SGHTS and CDR2 YDEGEE. CDR3 sequence reads: CASSRQGSYEQYF. CDR3 nucleotides: TGTGCCAGCAGCAGACAGGGGTCCTACGAGCAGTACTTC.

The chain uses TRBV7-8 and TRBJ2-1; possibly TRBD1 for D (5 bases). Germline CDR1 and CDR2: SGHVS and FQNEAQ. The CDR3 has 11 residues. Trimming removed 5 bases at V and 13 bases at J, with 12 bases between. The CDR3 spells CASSPDRVQFF. CDR3 nucleotide sequence: TGTGCCAGCAGCCCCGACAGAGTTCAGTTCTTC.

V is TRBV11-3 and J is TRBJ2-7; the D gene is possibly TRBD2 (6 bases). Germline V gives CDR1 SGHNT, CDR2 YENEEA. V shed 1 base and J shed 3 bases, with 25 bases lying between them. This CDR3 is 19 amino acids long. The CDR3 is CASSLAGTEILGGLYEQYF. CDR3 in DNA: TGTGCCAGCAGCTTAGCTGGGACGGAGATCCTGGGGGGACTCTACGAGCAGTACTTC.

The chain combines TRBV6-5 with TRBJ2-2; TRBD2 matches 7 bases. CDR3 length equals 15 residues. Germline V gene data show CDR1 as MNHEY and CDR2 as SVGAGI. The ends lost 6 bases at V and 2 bases at J; junction bases unmatched: 6. The CDR3 nucleotides read TGTGCCAGCAGAAAGGGACTACTCAACACCGGGGAGCTGTTTTTT. Amino acids: CASRKGLLNTGELFF.

The chain has TRBV5-1 and TRBJ2-2, with D possibly being TRBD1 (5 bases). Trimming took 1 base from V and 4 from J, leaving 14 bases between them. The CDR3 totals 16 residues. Looked up from germline, CDR1 is SGHRS and CDR2 is YFSETQ. CDR3 region: CASSLKGQGATGELFF. DNA for the CDR3: TGCGCCAGCAGCTTGAAGGGGCAGGGCGCCACCGGGGAGCTGTTTTTT.

This clone came up once. This chain connects TRBV30 to TRBJ2-1, with 10 bases identical to TRBD2. Germline values: CDR1 GTSNPN, CDR2 SVGIG (reference sequence). CDR3 length equals 15 residues. V dropped 3 bases and J dropped 3; count of bases not matched to a gene: 5. The CDR3 loop reads CAWSESGGVYNEQFF. In DNA form, the CDR3 reads TGTGCCTGGAGCGAGAGCGGGGGGGTCTACAATGAGCAGTTCTTC.

The rearrangement links TRBV9 to TRBJ2-1, with D perhaps matching TRBD2 (5 bases). This CDR3 region has 15 residues. V shed 3 bases and J shed 3 bases, with 13 bases lying between them. The germline CDR1 and CDR2 sequences are SGDLS and YYNGEE. In nucleotides, the CDR3 is TGTGCCAGCAGCGGGACGGCCGGGAACTACAATGAGCAGTTCTTC. Amino acids: CASSGTAGNYNEQFF.

The chain has TRBV19 and TRBJ2-7, with 10 bases lining up with TRBD1. V dropped 4 bases and J dropped 3; count of bases not matched to a gene: 12. CDR1 and CDR2 (germline): LNHDA, SQIVND (reference sequence). The CDR3 contains 17 residues. The CDR3 here is CASSTDAAGTGDYEQYF. The CDR3 DNA sequence: TGTGCCAGTAGTACCGACGCCGCCGGGACAGGGGACTACGAGCAGTACTTC.

This rearrangement joins TRBV2 to TRBJ1-4; the D is unclear. Germline-derived CDR1 and CDR2 are SNHLY and FYNNEI. There are 13 residues in the CDR3. The V gene lost 7 bases and the J gene lost 0 bases, with 6 bases spanning the gap. The CDR3 sequence is CASNRATNEKLFF. The CDR3 nucleotides are TGTGCCAGCAACCGCGCAACTAATGAAAAACTGTTTTTT.

V usage is TRBV11-2 and J usage is TRBJ2-2; D ambiguous. Trimming stripped 2 bases from V and 5 bases from J, with 9 bases between. The CDR3 is made up of 14 amino acids. In germline, CDR1 is SGHAT, CDR2 FQNNGV. CDR3 residues: CASSLQEVTGELFF. The CDR3, as DNA: TGTGCCAGCAGCTTACAAGAGGTTACCGGGGAGCTGTTTTTT.

The chain recombines TRBV12-3 or TRBV12-4 with TRBJ1-4; a possible D gene is TRBD1 (5 bases). V was cut by 4 bases and J by 8 bases, with 11 bases left in between. CDR3 length: 13 amino acids. In DNA, the CDR3 is TGTGCCAGCAGTTGGGGCCATGGCGAAAAACTGTTTTTT. Residues: CASSWGHGEKLFF.

The chain links TRBV9 to TRBJ1-2, with a weak D call TRBD1 (6 bases). The CDR3 runs 14 residues. Trimming shortened V by 4 bases and J by 4 bases, and 14 bases separated the two germline ends. Looked up from germline, CDR1 is SGDLS and CDR2 is YYNGEE. CDR3 bases: TGTGCCAGCAGCACCCGACAGGAGAGCTATGGCTACACCTTC. It specifies CASSTRQESYGYTF.

This clone was seen just once. This rearrangement joins TRBV4-1 to TRBJ2-3; D gene ambiguous. CDR3 length: 14 residues. CDR1 is MGHRA, CDR2 YSYEKL, per germline. V was trimmed by 2 bases and J by 6 bases, leaving 12 bases between them. In nucleotides, the CDR3 is TGCGCCAGCAGCCAACCCCGTCCAGGCGATACGCAGTATTTT. It is translated as CASSQPRPGDTQYF.

The chain has TRBV5-6 and TRBJ1-2; D gene ambiguous. The CDR3 loop spans 12 amino acids. Germline V gene lookup returns CDR1 SGHDT and CDR2 YYEEEE. Trimming took 4 bases from V and 8 from J, leaving 12 bases between them. CDR3 sequence (DNA): TGTGCCAGCAGCCCGCTCGGCGGGGGCTACACCTTC. Its protein is CASSPLGGGYTF.

The V call is TRBV6-5, the J call TRBJ1-6; D unclear. The V end lost 2 bases, the J end lost 6 bases, and 14 bases lay between the germline ends. The germline V gene encodes CDR1 MNHEY and CDR2 SVGAGI. The CDR3 is made up of 16 amino acids. The CDR3 region is CASSYRRGRSNSPLHF. In DNA form, the CDR3 reads TGTGCCAGCAGTTACCGTCGAGGTCGAAGTAATTCACCCCTCCACTTT.

This clone has just a few counts. The chain employs TRBV10-3 and TRBJ1-6; D might be TRBD1 (5 bases). CDR3 length: 16 amino acids. V was cut by 2 bases and J by 7 bases, with 15 bases left in between. Germline assignment: CDR1 ENHRY and CDR2 SYGVKD. CDR3: CAISEMQGGRNSPLHF. The CDR3 DNA reads TGTGCCATCAGTGAGATGCAGGGAGGAAGGAATTCACCCCTCCACTTT.

The chain uses TRBV6-2 or TRBV6-3 and TRBJ2-1; 14 bases line up with TRBD2. V was pared by 5 bases and J by 12 bases, with 6 bases of the junction left unmatched. There are 14 residues in the CDR3. Germline-derived CDR1 and CDR2 are MNHEY and SVGEGT. The CDR3 DNA reads as TGTGCCAGCAGTCCGGGACTAGCGGGGGTTGGGCAGTTCTTC. This gives the protein CASSPGLAGVGQFF.

This chain uses TRBV28 with TRBJ1-6, with TRBD1 matching 7 bases. Looked up from germline, CDR1 is MDHEN and CDR2 is SYDVKM. The CDR3 totals 18 residues. The trim removed 3 bases at V and 1 base at J, leaving 9 bases unmatched. CDR3 sequence reads: CASSFSRGLGSYNSPLHF. The DNA of the CDR3 is TGTGCCAGCAGTTTTAGTAGGGGGCTAGGGTCCTATAATTCACCCCTCCACTTT.

The CDR3 DNA sequence: TGCGCCAGCAGCGTGTCGGGGATTAGCAATCAGCCCCAGCATTTT. This gives the protein CASSVSGISNQPQHF. The chain combines TRBV5-1 with TRBJ1-5, with D unclear. The CDR3 is 15 amino acids. V dropped 4 bases and J dropped 0 bases, with 11 bases sitting between them. Germline V lookup: CDR1 SGHRS, CDR2 YFSETQ.

The DNA for the CDR3 is TGCGCCAGCAGCTTTACCCCAGGGGCTAACTATGGCTACACCTTC. This codes for CASSFTPGANYGYTF. The genes are TRBV5-1 and TRBJ1-2; D possibly corresponds to TRBD1 (6 bases). The CDR3 sequence is 15 residues long. The ends were cut back, 2 bases at V and 0 bases at J, with 11 bases in the middle. The germline gives CDR1 SGHRS, CDR2 YFSETQ.

V and J are TRBV7-8 and TRBJ1-4; D uncertain. Trimming took 1 base from V and 10 from J, leaving 16 bases between them. Germline-derived CDR1 and CDR2 are SGHVS and FQNEAQ. The CDR3 covers 15 residues. The CDR3: CASSLEGGFGGKLFF. The CDR3 bases are TGTGCCAGCAGCTTAGAGGGCGGCTTTGGAGGAAAACTGTTTTTT.

The CDR3 DNA sequence: TGTGCTAGTGGTTTGGCCCCGTGGACAGGGGATCGATACGAGCAGTACTTC. It translates to CASGLAPWTGDRYEQYF. The rearrangement links TRBV12-5 to TRBJ2-7, with TRBD1 identical over 9 bases. Looked up from germline, CDR1 is LGHNT and CDR2 is FRNRAP. Trimming took 1 base from V and 4 from J; bases not matched to a gene: 11. The CDR3 spans 17 residues.

CDR3 nucleotides: TGTGCCAGCAGTTTAACAGGGGGCCTGGACGAGCAGTACTTC. The encoded protein is CASSLTGGLDEQYF. This rearrangement joins TRBV28 to TRBJ2-7; the match to TRBD1 covers 9 bases. Germline V lookup: CDR1 MDHEN, CDR2 SYDVKM. Trimming took 2 bases from V and 5 from J; bases not matched to a gene: 4. This CDR3 spans 14 amino acids. The full variable domain, completed using reference TRBV28 and TRBJ2-7, is DVKVTQSSRYLVKRTGEKVFLECVQDMDHENMFWYRQDPGLGLRLIYFSYDVKMKEKGDIPEGYSVSREKKERFSLILESASTNQTSMYLCASSLTGGLDEQYFGPGTRLTVT.

The chain couples TRBV7-2 to TRBJ2-3; the D gene is possibly TRBD2 (6 bases). The CDR3 totals 15 residues. The V end was cut by 2 bases, the J end by 3 bases, with 12 bases between. Germline V lookup: CDR1 SGHTA, CDR2 FQGNSA. The CDR3, as DNA: TGTGCCAGCAGCTTATCGGCGGGGAGTACAGATACGCAGTATTTT. This codes for CASSLSAGSTDTQYF. Using reference TRBV7-2 and TRBJ2-3 for the parts outside the CDR3, the full variable domain is GAGVSQSPSNKVTEKGKDVELRCDPISGHTALYWYRQSLGQGLEFLIYFQGNSAPDKSGLPSDRFSAERTGGSVSTLTIQRTQQEDSAVYLCASSLSAGSTDTQYFGPGTRLTVL.

This clone has only one observation. The chain joins TRBV27 to TRBJ2-1; 12 bases fit TRBD2. V was pared by 5 bases and J by 5 bases, with 4 bases of the junction left unmatched. Looked up from germline, CDR1 is MNHEY and CDR2 is SMNVEV (reference sequence). CDR3 length: 15 amino acids. In nucleotides, the CDR3 is TGTGCCAGCAGTAACCGACTAGCGGGAGACAATGAGCAGTTCTTC. As protein: CASSNRLAGDNEQFF.

The genes are TRBV5-4 and TRBJ2-3, with 10 positions matching TRBD2. Unmatched junction bases numbered 2, after V lost 1 base and J lost 0 bases. The CDR3 spans 16 residues. Germline values: CDR1 SGHNT, CDR2 YYREEE (reference sequence). The CDR3 reads CASSLRTSGSTDTQYF. The CDR3 DNA reads TGTGCCAGCAGCTTGAGGACTAGCGGTAGCACAGATACGCAGTATTTT.

The chain links TRBV4-1 to TRBJ2-7; D is unresolved. The V end was cut by 3 bases, the J end by 5 bases, with 17 bases between. Germline V gives CDR1 MGHRA, CDR2 YSYEKL. The CDR3 consists of 15 residues. The chain's CDR3 is CASSHLNEEFDEQYF. As DNA, the CDR3 is TGCGCCAGCAGCCACCTCAATGAGGAGTTCGACGAGCAGTACTTC.

The gene calls are TRBV11-2 and TRBJ2-3; 7 bases align to TRBD2. Losses at the gene ends were 1 base for V and 2 bases for J; bases not matched to a gene: 6. The CDR3 length is 16 residues. Germline CDR1 SGHAT, CDR2 FQNNGV. In nucleotides, the CDR3 is TGTGCCAGCAGCTTAGCTGGTAGCGGGCACACAGATACGCAGTATTTT. Its translation: CASSLAGSGHTDTQYF.